These 6 T cell receptor beta chains were sequenced from one sample in a study of graft-versus-host responses after intestinal transplantation. Antigens for these TCRs are unknown. The assay was immunoSEQ multiplex PCR, and TCRdb's table has in-frame clones only and misses some. The sample carries more than 100,000 clones, approximately 95% recorded once. Sequences were derived from unstimulated CD8+ T cells sorted from spleen or lymph node cells, sampled before intestinal transplant. All receptors derive from a human donor who received an intestinal transplant.

The V gene is TRBV11-2, the J gene TRBJ1-1; D gene ambiguous. V was pared by 5 bases and J by 4 bases, with 8 bases between. CDR3 length: 12 residues. Germline-derived CDR1 and CDR2 are SGHAT and FQNNGV. CDR3 sequence (DNA): TGTGCCAGCAGCCTTTTCACCACTGAAGCTTTCTTT. Its translation: CASSLFTTEAFF.

The chain links TRBV6-5 to TRBJ1-2; perhaps TRBD1 as D (6 bases). Per the germline V gene, CDR1 is MNHEY and CDR2 is SVGAGI. The CDR3 has 13 amino acids. Trimming removed 4 bases from V and 2 bases from J, with 8 bases in between. CDR3 nucleotides: TGTGCCAGCAGTTGGACAGAGAACTATGGCTACACCTTC. This encodes CASSWTENYGYTF.

The chain's CDR3 is CASSYPTGGSYEQYF. The CDR3 bases are TGTGCCAGCAGCTACCCGACAGGGGGTTCCTACGAGCAGTACTTC. This chain connects TRBV5-6 to TRBJ2-7; TRBD1 agrees at 9 bases. The junction had 5 bases not matched to a gene; V was cut back by 3 bases and J by 1 base. Germline CDR1 and CDR2: SGHDT and YYEEEE. The CDR3 length is 15 residues.

This clone is a singleton in its sample. The chain recombines TRBV9 with TRBJ2-7; 7 bases map to TRBD1. The CDR3 has 15 residues. Germline loops: CDR1 SGDLS, CDR2 YYNGEE. The ends lost 4 bases at V and 0 bases at J; junction bases unmatched: 7. The CDR3 DNA is TGTGCCAGCAGCCCACGGACAGGTTACTCCTACGAGCAGTACTTC. It yields the protein CASSPRTGYSYEQYF.

The chain combines TRBV15 with TRBJ2-3, with unresolved D. The CDR3 extends over 13 amino acids. The V gene's germline CDR1 is LNHNV and CDR2 YYDKDF (reference sequence). Trimming took off 3 bases at V and 6 bases at J, with 10 bases between the two ends. CDR3 DNA sequence: TGTGCCACCAGCAGTCGAAGGAAGGATACGCAGTATTTT. This codes for CATSSRRKDTQYF.

This rearrangement joins TRBV19 to TRBJ1-1; 8 positions agree with TRBD1. Trimming cost V 5 bases and J 4 bases; bases outside gene matches: 12. CDR1 is LNHDA and CDR2 is SQIVND in the germline V gene (reference sequence). CDR3 length: 16 amino acids. CDR3 region: CASSLTLDRAGTEAFF. CDR3 in DNA: TGTGCCAGTAGTCTCACACTGGACAGGGCCGGCACTGAAGCTTTCTTT.